The rows below give T cell receptor beta chains drawn from one sample of a study of cytomegalovirus exposure and HLA in healthy donors. The repertoire was sequenced with immunoSEQ multiplex PCR; TCRdb's copy has only in-frame clones and lacks some. This sample has about 170,000 clones, with 85% found just once. The sequenced material came from PBMCs. Source of these receptors: a boy aged 2 to 10 in good health and CMV-seronegative. CDR3s include the opening cysteine and the closing phenylalanine or tryptophan. D genes are given only for firm matches. For some rows the clone size is stated as once, few or many, or as a class when expanded; others skip it.

>TRBD2|TRBJ2-5|-|TRBV6-4|15
TGTGCCAGCAGTGAAAGCGGGGGGGCTGGAGAGACCCAGTACTTC
CASSESGGAGETQYF
>TRBD2|TRBJ2-1|-|TRBV7-9|13
TGTGCCAGCAGGACTAGCGGCTACAATGAGCAGTTCTTC
CASRTSGYNEQFF
>TRBD1|TRBJ2-3|-|TRBV6-1|14
TGTGCCAGCAGTGAAGACAGGGGAACAGATACGCAGTATTTT
CASSEDRGTDTQYF
>-|TRBJ1-5|-|TRBV18|16
TGTGCCAGCTCACCTGGGGGGACGCAGGGCAATCAGCCCCAGCATTTT
CASSPGGTQGNQPQHF
>-|TRBJ2-2|-|TRBV5-6|14
TGTGCCAGCAGCTTGTTAGTGAACACCGGGGAGCTGTTTTTT
CASSLLVNTGELFF
>TRBD2|TRBJ2-1|-|TRBV29-1|14
TGCAGCGTCGCGACTAGCGGGGGTATGAATGAGCAGTTCTTC
CSVATSGGMNEQFF
>-|TRBJ2-7|few|TRBV10-3|15
TGTGCCATCAGATCTACAGTCGGGGGGCACTACGAGCAGTACTTC
CAIRSTVGGHYEQYF
>-|TRBJ1-2|-|TRBV15|13
TGTGCCACCAGCAGAGCTGCGGACTATGGCTACACCTTC
CATSRAADYGYTF
>TRBD1|TRBJ2-7|-|TRBV29-1|12
TGCAGCGTTCGGGACAGTCTTTACGAGCAGTACTTC
CSVRDSLYEQYF
>-|TRBJ2-1|-|TRBV7-9|12
TGTTCCAGCAGCATGGGGGGAAATGAGCAGTTCTTC
CSSSMGGNEQFF
>-|TRBJ2-3|-|TRBV6-1|14
TGTGCCAGCAGTGACAGGGGAGTCACAGATACGCAGTATTTT
CASSDRGVTDTQYF